This passage covers 14 T cell receptor beta chains from one sample sequenced in a study of T cell responses to AZD1222 COVID-19 vaccine. Assay: immunoSEQ multiplex PCR; the TCRdb copy retains only in-frame clones and omits some. The sample contains approximately 100,000 clones, 85% to 90% of which appear only once. The starting material was peripheral blood, obtained on day 0 of AZD1222 vaccination. The receptors originated from an adult in good health.

The chain employs TRBV11-3 and TRBJ2-7; D unresolved. The CDR3 runs to 13 residues. V dropped 5 bases and J dropped 2 bases, with 10 bases sitting between them. CDR1 is SGHNT, CDR2 YENEEA, per germline. The CDR3 DNA reads as TGTGCCAGCAGCCTGGCGTCTACCTACGAGCAGTACTTC. Translating it yields CASSLASTYEQYF.

This clone was counted between two and nine times. V is TRBV7-9 and J is TRBJ1-4; maybe TRBD1 (6 bases). CDR3 length equals 16 residues. V lost 5 bases and J 0 bases, leaving 13 bases between the germline ends. Germline V gene data show CDR1 as SEHNR and CDR2 as FQNEAQ (reference sequence). CDR3 nucleotides: TGTGCCAGCAGCACCCGGGACACCACAACTAATGAAAAACTGTTTTTT. The encoded protein is CASSTRDTTTNEKLFF. Full variable domain (missing parts from reference TRBV7-9 and TRBJ1-4): DTGVSQNPRHKITKRGQNVTFRCDPISEHNRLYWYRQTLGQGPEFLTYFQNEAQLEKSRLLSDRFSAERPKGSFSTLEIQRTEQGDSAMYLCASSTRDTTTNEKLFFGSGTQLSVL.

The CDR3 loop is CASSTGLAGVAQYF. The CDR3 DNA follows: TGTGCCAGCTCTACGGGACTTGCCGGGGTGGCCCAGTACTTC. The chain recombines TRBV18 with TRBJ2-5; D is possibly TRBD2 (6 bases). The CDR3 length is 14 residues. The germline V gene has CDR1 KGHSH and CDR2 LQKENI. V lost 6 bases and J lost 9, with 20 bases in between.

The gene calls are TRBV12-3 or TRBV12-4 and TRBJ2-7; D call uncertain. Trimming pared 6 bases from V and 3 bases from J, leaving 12 bases between. The CDR3 is 13 amino acids. The CDR3 reads CASSVEVGYEQYF. For the CDR3, the DNA is TGTGCCAGCAGCGTAGAAGTGGGCTACGAGCAGTACTTC.

The rearrangement uses TRBV6-5 and TRBJ1-5, with D perhaps matching TRBD1 (6 bases). The V gene's germline CDR1 is MNHEY and CDR2 SVGAGI. This CDR3 has 15 amino acids. Trimming pared 4 bases from V and 12 bases from J, leaving 22 bases between. The CDR3, as DNA: TGTGCCAGCAGTTCCCAACCTTCCGGGGGCGGGTTCCAGCATTTT. As protein: CASSSQPSGGGFQHF.

A single count supports this clone. The chain is built from TRBV5-1 and TRBJ2-5; weak D call: TRBD2 (5 bases). The CDR3 has 14 residues. The V end lost 0 bases, the J end lost 5 bases, and 11 bases lay between the germline ends. Germline V gene data show CDR1 as SGHRS and CDR2 as YFSETQ. CDR3 DNA: TGCGCCAGCAGCTTGGCAGAGGGTCGGGAGACCCAGTACTTC. This codes for CASSLAEGRETQYF. Variable domain in full (rest from reference TRBV5-1 and TRBJ2-5): KAGVTQTPRYLIKTRGQQVTLSCSPISGHRSVSWYQQTPGQGLQFLFEYFSETQRNKGNFPGRFSGRQFSNSRSEMNVSTLELGDSALYLCASSLAEGRETQYFGPGTRLLVL.

J is TRBJ2-1 and V is TRBV6-6, with 9 positions matching TRBD1. Germline CDR1 is MNHNY and CDR2 is SVGAGI (reference sequence). CDR3 length: 15 amino acids. The V and J ends lost 6 bases and 2 bases, in that order; junction bases with no gene match: 5. The CDR3 nucleotides read TGTGCCAGCAGCGCCCGGGACAGGGCCTACAATGAGCAGTTCTTC. As protein: CASSARDRAYNEQFF.

The sample holds a few counts of this clone. The J gene is TRBJ1-1, the V gene TRBV7-8, with TRBD1 matching over 9 bases. V shed 5 bases, J shed 5 bases, and the junction held 9 bases outside the gene matches. The CDR3 loop spans 15 amino acids. The V gene's germline CDR1 is SGHVS and CDR2 FQNEAQ. The CDR3 loop reads CASSLTGGGGTEAFF. The CDR3 region has the DNA TGTGCCAGCAGCCTAACAGGGGGCGGGGGGACTGAAGCTTTCTTT.

With respect to this clone: The germline gene is not matched at one end of the junction; a read error may be the cause. This chain links TRBV4-1 with TRBJ2-7; TRBD2 agrees at 7 bases. The CDR3 is 18 amino acids. From germline, CDR1 is MGHRA and CDR2 YSYEKL. CDR3 residues: CTSSQPLTQRGPPYEQYF. DNA for the CDR3: TGCACCAGCAGCCAACCTTTAACCCAGCGGGGACCTCCCTACGAGCAGTACTTC.

CDR3 loop: CASSARDPSTDTQYF. The CDR3 DNA reads as TGTGCCAGCAGCGCTCGGGACCCTAGCACAGATACGCAGTATTTT. The rearrangement joins TRBV9 to TRBJ2-3, with D perhaps assigned TRBD1 or TRBD2 (5 bases each). Trimming took 3 bases from V and 0 from J, leaving 11 bases between them. CDR1 is SGDLS and CDR2 is YYNGEE in the germline V gene. This CDR3 has 15 amino acids.

The chain is built from TRBV6-1 and TRBJ1-1; tentatively, D is TRBD1 (5 bases). The CDR3 totals 14 residues. CDR1 and CDR2 from the germline V gene are MNHNS and SASEGT. Trimming shortened V by 2 bases and J by 3 bases, and 10 bases separated the two germline ends. The CDR3 DNA is TGTGCCAGCAGTGAACCACTGGGACACACTGAAGCTTTCTTT. This sequence encodes CASSEPLGHTEAFF.

The chain uses TRBV7-3 and TRBJ2-3; D might be TRBD2 (6 bases). Germline V gene lookup returns CDR1 SGHTA and CDR2 FQGTGA. This CDR3 comprises 16 residues. With 5 bases removed from V and 1 base from J, the gap between germline ends came to 16 bases. Here the CDR3 DNA reads TGTGCCAGCAGCCCCGGGACTCGTGGAGGCACAGATACGCAGTATTTT. Encoded protein: CASSPGTRGGTDTQYF.

This chain links TRBV10-1 with TRBJ2-1, with 8 bases identical to TRBD1. V lost 5 bases and J lost 12; bases outside the gene matches: 9. Germline V gene data show CDR1 as WNHNN and CDR2 as SYGVQD (reference sequence). The CDR3 loop spans 13 amino acids. The CDR3 sequence is CASSTDRVVGQFF. As DNA, the CDR3 is TGCGCCAGCAGTACGGACAGGGTGGTTGGGCAGTTCTTC.

This rearrangement joins TRBV27 to TRBJ1-4; D is possibly TRBD1 (5 bases). V lost 6 bases, J lost 3 bases, and 8 bases lay in between. The CDR3 spans 13 residues. Germline CDR1 MNHEY, CDR2 SMNVEV (reference sequence). CDR3 residues: CASRDTANEKLFF. For the CDR3, the DNA is TGTGCCAGCAGGGACACGGCTAATGAAAAACTGTTTTTT.